The next 5 T cell receptor beta chains were all read from a single sample in a study of regulatory T cells in long-lasting Graves disease. Time point here: newly diagnosed GD, antithyroid drugs for less than 3 months. Extracted PBMC RNA gave rise to the TCR library. Arm-PCR of CDR3 regions and iRepertoire HTBI primers were the basis on which TCR beta libraries were built. Via MiXCR, TCRdb re-called the multiplex PCR reads, giving one row per CDR3 protein. The data show under 500,000 distinct CDR3 sequences, roughly 15% seen once. Separately, the same data were catalogued under a study of T cells in Graves' hyperthyroidism and ophthalmopathy.

The sample was peripheral blood mononuclear cells (PBMCs), taken at new diagnosis, from a patient treated with antithyroid drugs. The receptors come from a woman younger than 45 with Graves disease.

V gene TRBV9 combines with J gene TRBJ2-3; TRBD2 agrees at 8 bases. This CDR3 is 16 amino acids long. Trimming removed 2 bases from V and 5 bases from J; junction bases left unmatched: 10. The germline V gene has CDR1 SGDLS and CDR2 YYNGEE. This CDR3 is CASSVTSVGSGDTQYF. The CDR3 nucleotides read TGTGCCAGCAGCGTGACTAGCGTGGGGTCAGGAGATACGCAGTATTTT.

In this sample, this clonotype turned up a few times. The rearrangement joins TRBV14 to TRBJ2-2; TRBD1 aligns across 11 bases. The junction had 5 bases not matched to a gene; V was cut back by 7 bases and J by 4 bases. The CDR3 totals 15 residues. CDR1 is SGHDN, CDR2 FVKESK, per germline. This chain's CDR3 is CASNPGQGVTGELFF. DNA of the CDR3: TGTGCCAGCAACCCGGGACAGGGGGTCACCGGGGAGCTGTTTTTT.

This clonotype has ten or more counts. V usage is TRBV7-9 and J usage is TRBJ2-7; 10 bases fit TRBD1. The J segment lost 4 bases and the V segment lost 5 bases, leaving 5 bases of the junction unmatched. The CDR3 totals 14 residues. Germline CDR1 and CDR2: SEHNR and FQNEAQ (reference sequence). Here the CDR3 reads CASSQRDRGYEQYF. In nucleotides, the CDR3 is TGTGCCAGCAGCCAGAGGGACAGGGGTTACGAGCAGTACTTC. Together with reference TRBV7-9 and TRBJ2-7, the CDR3 gives the full variable domain: DTGVSQNPRHKITKRGQNVTFRCDPISEHNRLYWYRQTLGQGPEFLTYFQNEAQLEKSRLLSDRFSAERPKGSFSTLEIQRTEQGDSAMYLCASSQRDRGYEQYFGPGTRLTVT.

This clonotype was recorded many times. This chain's CDR3 is CSVGGQGVYYSYNEQFF. The CDR3, as DNA: TGCAGCGTAGGTGGACAGGGAGTATACTACTCCTACAATGAGCAGTTCTTC. The rearrangement joins TRBV29-1 to TRBJ2-1, with TRBD1 matching over 8 bases. CDR3 length: 17 amino acids. Looked up from germline, CDR1 is SQVTM and CDR2 is ANQGSEA. V lost 6 bases, J lost 0 bases, and 13 bases stayed unmatched.

This clonotype has more than one count but fewer than ten. DNA for the CDR3: TGCGCCAGCAGCCAAGATCAAGCGGCTACTTCCCCCCCACCAACGCAGTATTTT. Encoded protein: CASSQDQAATSPPPTQYF. This chain uses TRBV4-3 with TRBJ2-3; D is perhaps TRBD2 (5 bases). Germline CDR1 and CDR2: LGHNA and YSLEER. Trimming took off 0 bases at V and 9 bases at J, with 25 bases between the two ends. The CDR3 runs to 18 residues.